This T cell receptor beta chain was captured in a study of early T cells in non-severe SARS-CoV-2 infection. This clonotype was observed at least ten times. Each CDR3 protein gets one entry after TCRdb re-called the 5' RACE reads with MiXCR. Here the sample spans tens of thousands of distinct CDR3 sequences, 4.5% being singletons. The length of the CDR3 is 15 residues. Trimming pared 8 bases from V and 7 bases from J, leaving 21 bases between. CDR1 is MNHEY, CDR2 SVGAGI, per germline. V usage is TRBV6-5 and J usage is TRBJ2-1; the D gene is possibly TRBD2 (5 bases). The material sequenced was whole blood. The TCR sequence derives from an adult who was a healthcare worker with PCR-confirmed SARS-CoV-2 infection or an uninfected control (not recorded which). CDR3 residues: CASSLEVHPGNEQFF. Written as DNA, the CDR3 is TGTGCCAGCTCCTTGGAGGTCCACCCGGGGAATGAGCAGTTCTTC.